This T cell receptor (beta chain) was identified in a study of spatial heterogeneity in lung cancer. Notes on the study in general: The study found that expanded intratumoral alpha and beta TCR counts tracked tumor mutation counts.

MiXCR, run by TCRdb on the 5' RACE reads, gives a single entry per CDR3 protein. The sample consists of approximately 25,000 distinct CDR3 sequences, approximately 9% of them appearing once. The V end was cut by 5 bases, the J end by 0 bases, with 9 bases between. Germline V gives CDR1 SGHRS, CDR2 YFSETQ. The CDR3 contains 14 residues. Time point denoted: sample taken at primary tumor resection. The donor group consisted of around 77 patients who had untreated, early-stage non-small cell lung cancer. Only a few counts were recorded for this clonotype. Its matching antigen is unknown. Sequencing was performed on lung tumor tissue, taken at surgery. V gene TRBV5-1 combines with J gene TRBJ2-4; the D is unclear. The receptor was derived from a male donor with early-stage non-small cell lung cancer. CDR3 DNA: TGCGCCAGCAGTCCCTCGATAGCCAAAAACATTCAGTACTTC. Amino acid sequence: CASSPSIAKNIQYF.